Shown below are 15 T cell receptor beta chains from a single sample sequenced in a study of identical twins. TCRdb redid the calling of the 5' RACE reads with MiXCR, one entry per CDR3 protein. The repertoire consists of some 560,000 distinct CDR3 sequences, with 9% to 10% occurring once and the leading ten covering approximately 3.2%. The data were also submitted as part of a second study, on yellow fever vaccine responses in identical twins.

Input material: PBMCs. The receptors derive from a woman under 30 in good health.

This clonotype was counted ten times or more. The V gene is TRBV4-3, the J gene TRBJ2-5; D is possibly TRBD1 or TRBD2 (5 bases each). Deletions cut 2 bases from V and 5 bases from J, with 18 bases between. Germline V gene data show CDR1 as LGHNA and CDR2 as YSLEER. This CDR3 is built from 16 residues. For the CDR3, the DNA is TGCGCCAGCAGCCAAACCATAGCAGGGAGTAGCGAGACCCAGTACTTC. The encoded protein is CASSQTIAGSSETQYF.

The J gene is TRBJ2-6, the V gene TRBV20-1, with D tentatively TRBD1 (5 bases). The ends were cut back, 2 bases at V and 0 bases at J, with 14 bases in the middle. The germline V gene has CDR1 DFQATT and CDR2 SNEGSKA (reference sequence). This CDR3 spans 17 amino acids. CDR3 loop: CSARLGQLSSGANVLTF. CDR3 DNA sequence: TGCAGTGCTAGATTGGGGCAGTTGAGCTCTGGGGCCAACGTCCTGACTTTC.

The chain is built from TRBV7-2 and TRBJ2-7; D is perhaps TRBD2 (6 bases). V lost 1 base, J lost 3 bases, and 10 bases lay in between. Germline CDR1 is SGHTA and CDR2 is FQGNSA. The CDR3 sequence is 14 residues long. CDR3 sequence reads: CASSLEPGGYEQYF. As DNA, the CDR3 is TGTGCCAGCAGCTTAGAACCCGGGGGCTACGAGCAGTACTTC.

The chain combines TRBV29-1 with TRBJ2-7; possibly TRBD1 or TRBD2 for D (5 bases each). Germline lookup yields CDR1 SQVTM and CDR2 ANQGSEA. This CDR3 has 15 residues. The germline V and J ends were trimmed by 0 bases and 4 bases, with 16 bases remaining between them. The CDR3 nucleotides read TGCAGCGTTGAAGATAGTACCAGGGAGTCTTACGAGCAGTACTTC. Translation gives CSVEDSTRESYEQYF.

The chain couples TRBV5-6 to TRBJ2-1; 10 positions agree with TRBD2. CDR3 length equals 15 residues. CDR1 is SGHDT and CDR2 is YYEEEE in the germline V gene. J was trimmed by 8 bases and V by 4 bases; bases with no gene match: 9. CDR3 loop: CASSPTLAGVDEQFF. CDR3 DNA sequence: TGTGCCAGCAGCCCAACCCTAGCGGGGGTCGATGAGCAGTTCTTC.

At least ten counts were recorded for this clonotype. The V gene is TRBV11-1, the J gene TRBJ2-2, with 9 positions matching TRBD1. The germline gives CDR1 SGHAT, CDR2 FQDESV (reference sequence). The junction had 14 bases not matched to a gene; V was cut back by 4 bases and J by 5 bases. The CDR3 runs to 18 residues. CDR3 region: CASSSPPGQGIGTGELFF. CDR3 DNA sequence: TGTGCCAGCAGCTCTCCTCCGGGACAGGGAATCGGGACCGGGGAGCTGTTTTTT.

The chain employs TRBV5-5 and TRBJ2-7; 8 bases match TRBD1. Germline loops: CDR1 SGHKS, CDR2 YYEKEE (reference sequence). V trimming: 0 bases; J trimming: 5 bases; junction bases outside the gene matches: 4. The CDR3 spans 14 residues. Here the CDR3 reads CASSLVVQGDEQYF. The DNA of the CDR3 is TGTGCCAGCAGCTTGGTCGTACAGGGGGACGAGCAGTACTTC.

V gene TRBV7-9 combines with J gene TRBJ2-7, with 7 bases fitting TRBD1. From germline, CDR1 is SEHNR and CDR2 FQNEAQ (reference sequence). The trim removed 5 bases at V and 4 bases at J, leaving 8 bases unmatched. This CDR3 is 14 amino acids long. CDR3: CASSPDRVGYEQYF. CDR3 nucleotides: TGTGCCAGCAGCCCAGACAGGGTTGGGTACGAGCAGTACTTC.

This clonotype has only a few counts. CDR3 bases: TGTGCCAGCAGCTTAGGGACCCCGAGCTCTGGGGCCAACGTCCTGACTTTC. Translated, it gives CASSLGTPSSGANVLTF. The chain carries TRBV7-8 and TRBJ2-6, with D unclear. The CDR3 consists of 17 residues. Germline CDR1 and CDR2: SGHVS and FQNEAQ. Trimming removed 1 base at V and 0 bases at J, with 10 bases between.

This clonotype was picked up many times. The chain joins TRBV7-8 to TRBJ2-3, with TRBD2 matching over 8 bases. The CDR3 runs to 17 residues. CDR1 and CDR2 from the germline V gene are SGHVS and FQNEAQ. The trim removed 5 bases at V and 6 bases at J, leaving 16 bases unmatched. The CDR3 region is CASSHGRTSTTGDTQYF. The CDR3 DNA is TGTGCCAGCAGCCACGGCAGGACTAGCACCACGGGGGATACGCAGTATTTT. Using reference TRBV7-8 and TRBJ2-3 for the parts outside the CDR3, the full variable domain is GAGVSQSPRYKVAKRGQDVALRCDPISGHVSLFWYQQALGQGPEFLTYFQNEAQLDKSGLPSDRFFAERPEGSVSTLKIQRTQQEDSAVYLCASSHGRTSTTGDTQYFGPGTRLTVL.

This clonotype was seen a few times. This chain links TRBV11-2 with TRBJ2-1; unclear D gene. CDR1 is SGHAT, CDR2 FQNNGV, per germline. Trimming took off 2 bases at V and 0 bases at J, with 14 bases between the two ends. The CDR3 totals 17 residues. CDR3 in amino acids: CASSLSTDFRSYNEQFF. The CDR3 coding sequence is TGTGCCAGCAGCTTATCCACCGACTTCCGCTCCTACAATGAGCAGTTCTTC.

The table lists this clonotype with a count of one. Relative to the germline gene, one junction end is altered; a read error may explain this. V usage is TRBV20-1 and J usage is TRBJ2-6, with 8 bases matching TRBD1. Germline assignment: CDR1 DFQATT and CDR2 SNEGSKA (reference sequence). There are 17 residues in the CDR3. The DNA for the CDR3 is TGCTGTGCTAGAGCGCAGGGGGCGCCTTCTGGGGCCAACGTCCTGACTTTC. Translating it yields CCARAQGAPSGANVLTF.

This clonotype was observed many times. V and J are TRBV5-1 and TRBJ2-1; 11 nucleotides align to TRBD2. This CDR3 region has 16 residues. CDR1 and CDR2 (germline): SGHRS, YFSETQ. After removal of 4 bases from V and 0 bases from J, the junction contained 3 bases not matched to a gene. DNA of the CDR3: TGCGCCAGCAGCCTTAGCGGGAGGGTCTCCTACAATGAGCAGTTCTTC. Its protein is CASSLSGRVSYNEQFF.

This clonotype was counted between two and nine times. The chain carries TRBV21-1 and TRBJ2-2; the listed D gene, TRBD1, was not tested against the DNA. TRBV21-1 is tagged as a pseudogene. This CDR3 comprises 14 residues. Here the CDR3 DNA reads TGTGCCAGCAGCAAGGGACAGGGCTCCGGGGAGCTGTTTTTT. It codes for CASSKGQGSGELFF.

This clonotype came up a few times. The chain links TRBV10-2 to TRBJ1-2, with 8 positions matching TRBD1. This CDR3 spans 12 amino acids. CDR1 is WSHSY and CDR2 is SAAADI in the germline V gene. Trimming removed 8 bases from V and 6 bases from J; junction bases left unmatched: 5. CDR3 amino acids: CASRTGSDGYTF. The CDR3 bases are TGCGCCAGCCGGACAGGGTCCGATGGCTACACCTTC.